The 6 T cell receptor beta chains below all came from one sample that was sequenced in a study of blood T cell repertoires in COVID-19. TCRdb keeps only in-frame clones here, not all; method: immunoSEQ multiplex PCR. Among a few hundred thousand clones, 90% were seen once, and the ten largest hold around 1.9%. Input material: peripheral blood. The receptor set was obtained from a woman in her fifties or sixties with COVID-19, enrolled during active disease.

The genes are TRBV4-1 and TRBJ1-5, with D hard to call. The CDR3 covers 17 residues. The germline V gene encodes CDR1 MGHRA and CDR2 YSYEKL. The ends were cut back, 1 base at V and 2 bases at J, with 15 bases in the middle. The CDR3 bases are TGCGCCAGCAGCCAAGGCCGGACTGCCCTTGGCAATCAGCCCCAGCATTTT. Translated, it gives CASSQGRTALGNQPQHF.

The V call is TRBV6-5, the J call TRBJ1-4; a weak D match, TRBD1 (6 bases). The CDR3 is made up of 14 amino acids. The germline V and J ends were trimmed by 5 bases and 3 bases, with 10 bases remaining between them. CDR1 is MNHEY and CDR2 is SVGAGI in the germline V gene. The CDR3 protein is CASSTGLANEKLFF. CDR3 in DNA: TGTGCCAGCAGTACAGGGTTAGCTAATGAAAAACTGTTTTTT.

Only a few counts were recorded for this clone. The V and J genes are TRBV5-1 and TRBJ1-4; perhaps TRBD1 as D (5 bases). The germline gives CDR1 SGHRS, CDR2 YFSETQ. This CDR3 has 15 residues. V lost 0 bases to trimming and J lost 8 bases, with 14 bases between them. This chain's CDR3 is CASSLAVGQREKLFF. CDR3 coding DNA: TGCGCCAGCAGCTTGGCTGTCGGACAACGAGAAAAACTGTTTTTT.

The V and J genes are TRBV30 and TRBJ1-6; D perhaps matches TRBD1 (6 bases). The germline V gene encodes CDR1 GTSNPN and CDR2 SVGIG (reference sequence). Trimming shortened V by 1 base and J by 1 base, and 8 bases separated the two germline ends. This CDR3 has 15 amino acids. The CDR3 is CAWSDRVSYNSPLHF. CDR3 in DNA: TGTGCCTGGAGTGACAGGGTTTCCTATAATTCACCCCTCCACTTT.

The rearrangement uses TRBV11-3 and TRBJ1-1; the D gene is possibly TRBD1 (5 bases). V was shortened by 0 bases and J by 3 bases, with 5 bases between the two germline ends. CDR3 length: 13 amino acids. Germline CDR1 is SGHNT and CDR2 is YENEEA. CDR3 loop: CASSLETDTEAFF. CDR3 in DNA: TGTGCCAGCAGCTTAGAGACAGACACTGAAGCTTTCTTT.

The rearrangement uses TRBV4-1 and TRBJ1-2; D perhaps matches TRBD1 (5 bases). Trimming cost V 3 bases and J 4 bases, with 18 bases left between them. The CDR3 length is 16 residues. Germline V gene lookup returns CDR1 MGHRA and CDR2 YSYEKL. The CDR3 bases are TGCGCCAGCAGCCAGGAGCAAGGGACTGACCCCTATGGCTACACCTTC. It is translated as CASSQEQGTDPYGYTF.